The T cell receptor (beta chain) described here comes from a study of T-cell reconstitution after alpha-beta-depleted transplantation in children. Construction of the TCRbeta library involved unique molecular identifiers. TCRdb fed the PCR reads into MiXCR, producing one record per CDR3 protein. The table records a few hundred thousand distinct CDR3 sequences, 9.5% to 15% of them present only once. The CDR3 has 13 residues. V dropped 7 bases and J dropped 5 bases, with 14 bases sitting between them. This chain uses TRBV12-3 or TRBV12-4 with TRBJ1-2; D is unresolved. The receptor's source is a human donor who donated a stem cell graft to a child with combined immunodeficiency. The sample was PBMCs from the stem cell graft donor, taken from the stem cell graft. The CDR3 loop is CASILVPEYGYTF. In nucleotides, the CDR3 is TGTGCCAGCATCCTTGTCCCGGAGTATGGCTACACCTTC.